This T cell receptor beta chain was observed in a study of CD8 T cells in Susac syndrome. The authors reverse transcribed roughly 0.5 to 1 ug RNA with random hexamers. Multiplex immunoSEQ PCR targeted 54 Vbeta and 13 Jbeta TCR beta segments. TCRdb ran MiXCR on the immunoSEQ multiplex PCR reads and lists one entry per CDR3 protein. The sample has 50,000 to 65,000 distinct CDR3 sequences; 85% to 95% are singletons. Controls matched for age and sex were healthy donors. The CDR3 sequence is 15 residues long. Deletions cut 0 bases from V and 8 bases from J, with 14 bases between. The germline V gene encodes CDR1 LGHNA and CDR2 YSLEER.

The receptor was derived from a human donor in good health. The source material was CD8+ T cells from PBMCs. J is TRBJ2-1 and V is TRBV4-3; no clear D. The CDR3 loop reads CASSQDQAGWDEQFF. The DNA for the CDR3 is TGCGCCAGCAGCCAAGATCAGGCAGGTTGGGATGAGCAGTTCTTC.